This T cell receptor beta chain was identified during a study of Ad26.COV2.S vaccination and SARS-CoV-2 variants. The study's findings and limits: After vaccination, substantial breadth of spike-specific CD8+ and CD4+ responses was reported. Spike-specific TCR breadth was greater after Ad26.COV2.S than placebo.

Germline assignment: CDR1 SGHVS and CDR2 FQNEAQ. With 5 bases removed from V and 8 bases from J, the gap between germline ends came to 19 bases. CDR3 length equals 15 residues. A word on this clone: Its target is not known.

TCRdb keeps only in-frame clones here, not all; method: immunoSEQ multiplex PCR. Of 200,000 to 300,000 clones listed, about 83% were seen once; the top ten hold nearly 3%. The treatment: 15 to 20 received Ad26.COV2.S at low or high dose, single or two shots; 5 received placebo; per-sample allocation not given. Day 63 following the first vaccine or placebo injection was when the samples were taken. At a Boston site, the person donating was an adult of 18-55 years. The sequencing here drew on peripheral blood, taken in a trial of Ad26.COV2.S vaccine versus placebo. This receptor was taken from a person between 18 and 65 years old who received the Ad26.COV2.S COVID-19 vaccine or a placebo. The V and J genes are TRBV7-8 and TRBJ2-1; D is perhaps TRBD2 (6 bases). CDR3 nucleotide sequence: TGTGCCAGCAGCGCACGGGACTCCCCCAGAGATGAGCAGTTCTTC. It specifies CASSARDSPRDEQFF. Based on the CDR3 plus reference TRBV7-8 and TRBJ2-1, the full variable domain is GAGVSQSPRYKVAKRGQDVALRCDPISGHVSLFWYQQALGQGPEFLTYFQNEAQLDKSGLPSDRFFAERPEGSVSTLKIQRTQQEDSAVYLCASSARDSPRDEQFFGPGTRLTVL.